This TCR beta chain was captured by sequencing in a study of blood T cell repertoires in COVID-19. For the study at large: Samples representing acute and convalescent COVID-19 were sourced from the United States, Italy and Spain.

Germline V gives CDR1 SQVTM, CDR2 ANQGSEA. Trimming shortened V by 7 bases and J by 3 bases, and 15 bases separated the two germline ends. The CDR3 is 13 residues long. Cohort assignment relied on participant-reported clinical history. This clone showed up just once. Original methodology: Estimation of nucleated cell counts was performed using reference gene primer amplification. TCRdb's copy holds only in-frame clones and misses some; the assay was immunoSEQ multiplex PCR. V and J calls plus clone size are reproduced from that table; the DNA served to infer D and trimming. The sample includes around 300,000 clones, 75% to 90% seen only once; the top ten take approximately 2.5%.

The sample was PBMCs or T cells enriched from blood (not recorded which). This sequence originates from a woman under 30 who had recovered from COVID-19. This rearrangement joins TRBV29-1 to TRBJ1-1, with D unresolved. CDR3 nucleotides: TGCAGCGCCCTCCGGTCGGGTCACACTGAAGCTTTCTTT. It translates to CSALRSGHTEAFF.